These T cell receptor beta chains were read from a single sample in a study of cytomegalovirus exposure and HLA in healthy donors. Sequencing used immunoSEQ multiplex PCR; TCRdb keeps in-frame clones, though not all of them. The table lists 85,000 to 130,000 clones, roughly 71% of them singletons. The sequenced sample consisted of PBMCs. Receptor source: a male donor in good health and CMV-seropositive. Both conserved end residues are part of each CDR3. Each record gives: CDR3 protein, CDR3 DNA, D gene, V gene, J gene, clone size. D genes are given only for firm matches. The listing skips clone size in some rows; elsewhere it reads once, few, many or a size class.

CDR3aa: CASSLGVELELFF
CDR3nt: TGTGCCAGCAGCTTAGGCGTCGAACTGGAGCTGTTTTTT
d_gene: .
v_gene: TRBV13
j_gene: TRBJ2-2
abundance: .

CDR3aa: CASSPVAGGNEKLFF
CDR3nt: TGTGCCAGCAGTCCCGTTGCGGGGGGGAATGAAAAACTGTTTTTT
d_gene: .
v_gene: TRBV28
j_gene: TRBJ1-4
abundance: .

CDR3aa: CASSARDSLNEKLFF
CDR3nt: TGTGCCAGCTCGGCGCGGGACAGTCTTAATGAAAAACTGTTTTTT
d_gene: TRBD1
v_gene: TRBV18
j_gene: TRBJ1-4
abundance: .

CDR3aa: CASSETGEAFF
CDR3nt: TGTGCCAGCTCAGAGACAGGTGAAGCTTTCTTT
d_gene: .
v_gene: TRBV18
j_gene: TRBJ1-1
abundance: .

CDR3aa: CAIRRDFLAPYEQYF
CDR3nt: TGTGCCATCAGGCGGGACTTCCTTGCCCCCTACGAGCAGTACTTC
d_gene: .
v_gene: TRBV10-3
j_gene: TRBJ2-7
abundance: few

CDR3aa: CASSLGAGNTEAFF
CDR3nt: TGCGCCAGCAGCTTGGGAGCAGGGAACACTGAAGCTTTCTTT
d_gene: .
v_gene: TRBV5-1
j_gene: TRBJ1-1
abundance: .

CDR3aa: CASSSISPTNEKLFF
CDR3nt: TGTGCCAGCAGCTCCATCAGTCCCACTAATGAAAAACTGTTTTTT
d_gene: .
v_gene: TRBV5-4
j_gene: TRBJ1-4
abundance: .

CDR3aa: CASSQERSGGYTGELFF
CDR3nt: TGCGCCAGCAGCCAAGAAAGGTCAGGGGGCTACACCGGGGAGCTGTTTTTT
d_gene: TRBD1
v_gene: TRBV4-1
j_gene: TRBJ2-2
abundance: .

CDR3aa: CASSPLREWDEQFF
CDR3nt: TGTGCCAGCAGTCCCCTCCGGGAGTGGGATGAGCAGTTCTTC
d_gene: .
v_gene: TRBV6-5
j_gene: TRBJ2-1
abundance: few

CDR3aa: CASRGLASEQYF
CDR3nt: TGTGCCAGCAGGGGACTAGCGAGCGAGCAGTACTTC
d_gene: TRBD2
v_gene: TRBV28
j_gene: TRBJ2-7
abundance: .

CDR3aa: CASSSRGMNTEAFF
CDR3nt: TGTGCCAGTAGTTCCAGGGGAATGAACACTGAAGCTTTCTTT
d_gene: .
v_gene: TRBV19
j_gene: TRBJ1-1
abundance: few

CDR3aa: CASSEQGSPGQYF
CDR3nt: TGTGCCAGCAGTGAACAGGGTTCCCCGGGGCAGTACTTC
d_gene: .
v_gene: TRBV28
j_gene: TRBJ2-7
abundance: .

CDR3aa: CATGRTGGLGGNTIYF
CDR3nt: TGTGCCACCGGGAGGACAGGCGGCCTAGGAGGAAACACCATATATTTT
d_gene: TRBD1
v_gene: TRBV15
j_gene: TRBJ1-3
abundance: once

CDR3aa: CASSFRTGDYEQYF
CDR3nt: TGTGCCAGCAGCTTCCGGACAGGGGACTACGAGCAGTACTTC
d_gene: TRBD1
v_gene: TRBV5-6
j_gene: TRBJ2-7
abundance: .

CDR3aa: CASSSRGYSGLEETQYF
CDR3nt: TGTGCCAGCAGCTCCAGGGGTTATAGCGGACTAGAAGAGACCCAGTACTTC
d_gene: .
v_gene: TRBV5-4
j_gene: TRBJ2-5
abundance: .

CDR3aa: CASSSGSDTQYF
CDR3nt: TGTGCCAGCAGCTCAGGGTCAGATACGCAGTATTTT
d_gene: .
v_gene: TRBV7-8
j_gene: TRBJ2-3
abundance: few

CDR3aa: CASSFGSTRALSGANVLTF
CDR3nt: TGTGCCAGCAGCTTCGGGTCGACCAGGGCCCTCTCCGGGGCCAACGTCCTGACTTTC
d_gene: .
v_gene: TRBV7-8
j_gene: TRBJ2-6
abundance: .

CDR3aa: CASSLVRGTDTQYF
CDR3nt: TGTGCCAGCAGCTTAGTTCGAGGCACAGATACGCAGTATTTT
d_gene: .
v_gene: TRBV11-1
j_gene: TRBJ2-3
abundance: .

CDR3aa: CATSRNLGFTEAFF
CDR3nt: TGTGCCACCAGCAGAAATCTCGGGTTCACTGAAGCTTTCTTT
d_gene: .
v_gene: TRBV15
j_gene: TRBJ1-1
abundance: .

CDR3aa: CASSLARLAAYNEQFF
CDR3nt: TGTGCCAGCAGCTTAGCGCGCCTAGCGGCCTACAATGAGCAGTTCTTC
d_gene: TRBD2
v_gene: TRBV7-8
j_gene: TRBJ2-1
abundance: .

CDR3aa: CASSYVRTGEKLFF
CDR3nt: TGTGCCAGCAGTTATGTGAGGACAGGTGAAAAACTGTTTTTT
d_gene: TRBD1
v_gene: TRBV6-5
j_gene: TRBJ1-4
abundance: .

CDR3aa: CASSLGATSGHSYNEQFF
CDR3nt: TGTGCCAGCAGCTTAGGCGCTACTAGCGGGCACTCCTACAATGAGCAGTTCTTC
d_gene: TRBD2
v_gene: TRBV7-2
j_gene: TRBJ2-1
abundance: .

CDR3aa: CASSSPQEGRFGYTF
CDR3nt: TGTGCCAGCAGCTCCCCCCAGGAGGGGAGGTTTGGCTACACCTTC
d_gene: .
v_gene: TRBV28
j_gene: TRBJ1-2
abundance: .

CDR3aa: CASSLGGTGANQPQHF
CDR3nt: TGTGCCAGCAGCTTAGGAGGGACAGGGGCAAATCAGCCCCAGCATTTT
d_gene: TRBD1
v_gene: TRBV7-8
j_gene: TRBJ1-5
abundance: .

CDR3aa: CASSERSGTPYEQYF
CDR3nt: TGTGCCAGCAGTGAACGTTCCGGGACTCCCTACGAGCAGTACTTC
d_gene: .
v_gene: TRBV6-1
j_gene: TRBJ2-7
abundance: few

CDR3aa: CASSGEVRETQYF
CDR3nt: TGTGCCAGCAGTGGGGAGGTTAGAGAGACCCAGTACTTC
d_gene: .
v_gene: TRBV2
j_gene: TRBJ2-5
abundance: .

CDR3aa: CASSLDTSGRTTGELFF
CDR3nt: TGTGCCAGCAGCTTAGACACTAGCGGGCGGACTACCGGGGAGCTGTTTTTT
d_gene: TRBD2
v_gene: TRBV11-1
j_gene: TRBJ2-2
abundance: few

CDR3aa: CAWRSRGRGEQYF
CDR3nt: TGTGCCTGGAGATCCAGGGGCAGGGGCGAGCAGTACTTC
d_gene: .
v_gene: TRBV30
j_gene: TRBJ2-7
abundance: .

CDR3aa: CASSQDWQRGGYTDTQYF
CDR3nt: TGCGCCAGCAGCCAAGATTGGCAACGGGGGGGATACACAGATACGCAGTATTTT
d_gene: TRBD2
v_gene: TRBV4-1
j_gene: TRBJ2-3
abundance: .

CDR3aa: CASRPYRGKSEKLFF
CDR3nt: TGTGCCAGCAGGCCCTACAGGGGAAAAAGTGAAAAACTGTTTTTT
d_gene: TRBD1
v_gene: TRBV6-6
j_gene: TRBJ1-4
abundance: .

CDR3aa: CASSPGTSGAGELFF
CDR3nt: TGTGCCAGCAGCCCGGGAACTAGCGGGGCCGGGGAGCTGTTTTTT
d_gene: TRBD2
v_gene: TRBV4-2
j_gene: TRBJ2-2
abundance: .

CDR3aa: CASSGTGAGYEQYF
CDR3nt: TGTGCCAGCAGCGGGACAGGTGCGGGGTACGAGCAGTACTTC
d_gene: .
v_gene: TRBV9
j_gene: TRBJ2-7
abundance: .

CDR3aa: CASSLEASGSGETQYF
CDR3nt: TGCGCCAGCAGCTTGGAGGCTAGCGGGAGTGGTGAGACCCAGTACTTC
d_gene: TRBD2
v_gene: TRBV5-1
j_gene: TRBJ2-5
abundance: .

CDR3aa: CASSQYTTGGNTEAFF
CDR3nt: TGCGCCAGCAGCCAGTATACTACAGGGGGCAACACTGAAGCTTTCTTT
d_gene: TRBD1
v_gene: TRBV4-1
j_gene: TRBJ1-1
abundance: .

CDR3aa: CASSQGPDRRNTGELFF
CDR3nt: TGTGCCAGCAGCCAGGGTCCGGACAGGAGGAACACCGGGGAGCTGTTTTTT
d_gene: TRBD1
v_gene: TRBV5-4
j_gene: TRBJ2-2
abundance: .

CDR3aa: CASSYPGTGGTDTQYF
CDR3nt: TGTGCCAGCAGTTACCCCGGGACAGGGGGGACAGATACGCAGTATTTT
d_gene: TRBD1
v_gene: TRBV6-5
j_gene: TRBJ2-3
abundance: .

CDR3aa: CASSSSGSYEQYF
CDR3nt: TGTGCCAGCAGTTCTAGCGGTTCCTACGAGCAGTACTTC
d_gene: TRBD2
v_gene: TRBV28
j_gene: TRBJ2-7
abundance: .

CDR3aa: CAISGPNEKLFF
CDR3nt: TGTGCCATCAGTGGGCCAAATGAAAAACTGTTTTTT
d_gene: .
v_gene: TRBV10-3
j_gene: TRBJ1-4
abundance: few

CDR3aa: CASSPVGGYGYTF
CDR3nt: TGTGCCAGCAGTCCAGTGGGGGGATATGGCTACACCTTC
d_gene: .
v_gene: TRBV27
j_gene: TRBJ1-2
abundance: few

CDR3aa: CASSFQTPRDRATYEQYF
CDR3nt: TGTGCCAGCAGTTTTCAGACACCCCGGGACAGGGCGACCTACGAGCAGTACTTC
d_gene: TRBD1
v_gene: TRBV28
j_gene: TRBJ2-7
abundance: .

CDR3aa: CASSITRTGNTEAFF
CDR3nt: TGTGCCAGCAGCATTACCCGGACAGGGAACACTGAAGCTTTCTTT
d_gene: TRBD1
v_gene: TRBV7-2
j_gene: TRBJ1-1
abundance: few

CDR3aa: CASSEGRTDTQYF
CDR3nt: TGTGCCAGCAGTGAAGGGCGCACAGATACGCAGTATTTT
d_gene: .
v_gene: TRBV2
j_gene: TRBJ2-3
abundance: few

CDR3aa: CASSSNQGRYEQYF
CDR3nt: TGTGCCAGCAGTTCCAATCAGGGCAGGTACGAGCAGTACTTC
d_gene: .
v_gene: TRBV27
j_gene: TRBJ2-7
abundance: .

CDR3aa: CASSLWGQGYEQYF
CDR3nt: TGTGCCAGCAGCTTATGGGGACAGGGCTACGAGCAGTACTTC
d_gene: TRBD1
v_gene: TRBV7-2
j_gene: TRBJ2-7
abundance: .

CDR3aa: CASSLGRETQYF
CDR3nt: TGTGCCAGCAGCCTGGGGCGAGAGACCCAGTACTTC
d_gene: .
v_gene: TRBV7-2
j_gene: TRBJ2-5
abundance: few

CDR3aa: CASSLGLDGDQPQHF
CDR3nt: TGTGCCAGCAGTCTAGGGTTGGACGGGGATCAGCCCCAGCATTTT
d_gene: .
v_gene: TRBV7-8
j_gene: TRBJ1-5
abundance: once

CDR3aa: CASSSGTGSGTEAFF
CDR3nt: TGTGCCAGCAGCTCCGGGACAGGGTCGGGCACTGAAGCTTTCTTT
d_gene: TRBD1
v_gene: TRBV7-9
j_gene: TRBJ1-1
abundance: .

CDR3aa: CASSVTHISGGASNEQFF
CDR3nt: TGTGCCAGCAGCGTAACCCATATCTCGGGGGGGGCCTCCAATGAGCAGTTCTTC
d_gene: TRBD2
v_gene: TRBV7-9
j_gene: TRBJ2-1
abundance: few

CDR3aa: CASSQGDRSREKLFF
CDR3nt: TGCGCCAGCAGCCAAGGGGACAGGAGTCGGGAAAAACTGTTTTTT
d_gene: TRBD1
v_gene: TRBV4-3
j_gene: TRBJ1-4
abundance: .

CDR3aa: CASTRDRNYGYTF
CDR3nt: TGTGCCAGCACCCGAGACAGAAACTATGGCTACACCTTC
d_gene: .
v_gene: TRBV5-8
j_gene: TRBJ1-2
abundance: few

CDR3aa: CASSLRDGNQPQHF
CDR3nt: TGTGCCAGCAGTTTGCGGGATGGCAATCAGCCCCAGCATTTT
d_gene: .
v_gene: TRBV27
j_gene: TRBJ1-5
abundance: .

CDR3aa: CASQGTRLTYNEQFF
CDR3nt: TGTGCCAGCCAGGGGACTAGGCTTACCTACAATGAGCAGTTCTTC
d_gene: TRBD2
v_gene: TRBV27
j_gene: TRBJ2-1
abundance: .

CDR3aa: CASSPMTEPYEQYF
CDR3nt: TGTGCCAGCAGTCCGATGACAGAGCCCTACGAGCAGTACTTC
d_gene: .
v_gene: TRBV28
j_gene: TRBJ2-7
abundance: .

CDR3aa: CAWSPQGFAEAFF
CDR3nt: TGTGCCTGGAGTCCACAGGGGTTCGCTGAAGCTTTCTTT
d_gene: TRBD1
v_gene: TRBV30
j_gene: TRBJ1-1
abundance: .

CDR3aa: CASSLYEQPNQPQHF
CDR3nt: TGTGCCAGCAGCTTGTATGAACAGCCCAATCAGCCCCAGCATTTT
d_gene: .
v_gene: TRBV5-5
j_gene: TRBJ1-5
abundance: .

CDR3aa: CASTMGQGSFTEAFF
CDR3nt: TGTGCCAGCACTATGGGTCAGGGGAGTTTCACTGAAGCTTTCTTT
d_gene: .
v_gene: TRBV28
j_gene: TRBJ1-1
abundance: .

CDR3aa: CSSSPSRGQHTEAFF
CDR3nt: TGTTCCAGCAGCCCATCCAGGGGGCAACACACTGAAGCTTTCTTT
d_gene: TRBD1
v_gene: TRBV7-9
j_gene: TRBJ1-1
abundance: .

CDR3aa: CASSLAGGGVAYEQYF
CDR3nt: TGCGCCAGCAGCTTGGCCGGAGGCGGAGTAGCCTACGAGCAGTACTTC
d_gene: .
v_gene: TRBV5-1
j_gene: TRBJ2-7
abundance: .

CDR3aa: CASSVRPSATNTRNTGELFF
CDR3nt: TGTGCCAGCAGCGTACGACCCTCGGCTACTAATACCCGAAACACCGGGGAGCTGTTTTTT
d_gene: .
v_gene: TRBV9
j_gene: TRBJ2-2
abundance: few